This TCR beta chain was recovered during a study of long-term antiretroviral therapy in people with HIV. The CDR3 length is 14 residues. With 7 bases clipped from V and 3 bases from J, the junction kept 8 bases outside the gene matches. Germline V lookup: CDR1 SQVTM, CDR2 ANQGSEA. This clone was counted once. Survey level was the resolution at which the v3.0 immunoSEQ assay ran. Sequenced by immunoSEQ multiplex PCR; TCRdb stores in-frame clones only, minus some. Of under 20,000 clones listed, 80% to 90% are singletons. Sequenced here: unsorted PBMCs, sampled 4.2 years after starting antiretroviral therapy. The source of this sequence is a man aged 50-59 years with HIV. The chain is built from TRBV29-1 and TRBJ1-1; TRBD1 aligns across 10 bases. CDR3 sequence (DNA): TGCAGCGCCATGACAGGGGGCCTTTACACTGAAGCTTTCTTT. Residues: CSAMTGGLYTEAFF.